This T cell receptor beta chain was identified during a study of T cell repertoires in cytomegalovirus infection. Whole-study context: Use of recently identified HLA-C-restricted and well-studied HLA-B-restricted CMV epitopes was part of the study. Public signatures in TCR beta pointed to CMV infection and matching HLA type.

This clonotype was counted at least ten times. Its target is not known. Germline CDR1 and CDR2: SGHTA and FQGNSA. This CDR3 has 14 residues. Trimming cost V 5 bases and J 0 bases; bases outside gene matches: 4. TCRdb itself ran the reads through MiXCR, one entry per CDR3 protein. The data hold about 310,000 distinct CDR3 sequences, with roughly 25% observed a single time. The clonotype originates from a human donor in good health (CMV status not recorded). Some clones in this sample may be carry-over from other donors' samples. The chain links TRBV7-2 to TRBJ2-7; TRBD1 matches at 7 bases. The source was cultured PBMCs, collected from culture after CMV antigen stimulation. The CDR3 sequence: CASSRQGSSYEQYV. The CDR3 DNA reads TGTGCCAGCAGCCGACAGGGATCCTCCTACGAGCAGTACGTC.